This T cell receptor beta chain was documented in a study of T-cell memory formation after mild COVID-19. Broader study findings: Clones that contracted clustered mainly in CM and EM if CD4+ and in EMRA if CD8+. Specificity for SARS-CoV-2 was not confirmed among the second-wave clones peaking on day 37. Researchers found some responding clones in pre-infection memory, a sign that cross-reactive memory joined.

In regard to this clonotype: What it binds is not known.

The germline V gene encodes CDR1 SNHLY and CDR2 FYNNEI. The CDR3 length is 14 residues. Trimming left V 5 bases short and J 1 base short, with 10 bases between. TCRdb processed the 5' RACE reads anew with MiXCR; each CDR3 protein has one entry. Of about 140,000 distinct CDR3 sequences listed, 13% to 15% are singletons. The sequenced sample was PBMCs or a T cell subset sorted from them (not recorded which). The V call is TRBV2, the J call TRBJ2-3; D gene uncertain. This sequence was found in an adult woman who had mild COVID-19 (a few samples of this study predate the infection). Cell type and time point are not known. The CDR3 loop is CASSTGAGTDTQYF. In DNA, the CDR3 is TGTGCCAGCAGTACGGGCGCGGGCACAGATACGCAGTATTTT.